The clone carrying this TCR beta chain was detected only a few times. This specimen belongs to a study of T cells in Graves' hyperthyroidism and ophthalmopathy. V was trimmed by 2 bases and J by 4 bases, leaving 15 bases between them. Germline V gene data show CDR1 as LGHNA and CDR2 as YSLEER. CDR3 size: 15 residues. There were TCR beta CDR3 regions amplified from RNA transcripts. A set of HTBI primers served as the primers for a first-round RT-PCR of the TCR CDR3. Each CDR3 protein is one row after TCRdb ran MiXCR on the multiplex PCR reads. The sample lists more than 450,000 distinct CDR3 sequences; about 20% were seen once.

This receptor was identified in a man aged 35-49 years with Graves' ophthalmopathy. V and J are TRBV4-3 and TRBJ2-7, with a weak D call TRBD2 (5 bases). Specimen: blood. The DNA of the CDR3 is TGCGCCAGCAGCCAAATGCAGGAGGCTGGGTACGAGCAGTACTTC. Its translation: CASSQMQEAGYEQYF.